This TCR beta chain was sequenced during a study of early stage breast cancer tumors. The CDR3 is made up of 14 amino acids. Germline CDR1 GTSNPN, CDR2 SVGIG (reference sequence). After removal of 3 bases from V and 5 bases from J, the junction contained 6 bases not matched to a gene. Profiled with immunoSEQ multiplex PCR; TCRdb holds only in-frame clones, not every one. Of about 6,000 clones listed, 60% to 85% are singletons. On this clone itself: Its antigen is unidentified.

Broader study findings: Most shared enriched TCRB sequences were commonly generated ones. Tumors had approximately 2.5-fold higher T cell density than normal breast.

Sampling of the adjacent normal breast tissue occurred roughly 1.9-4.5 cm from the tumor. Sufficient DNA from normal breast often required roughly 85-340 mg tissue. The sequencing sample was made of normal breast tissue next to the tumor. This TCR came from a person in their 70s with breast cancer. This rearrangement joins TRBV30 to TRBJ1-4; 7 bases fit TRBD1. The CDR3 protein is CAWSHDRENEKLFF. The CDR3 DNA sequence: TGTGCCTGGAGCCATGACAGGGAAAATGAAAAACTGTTTTTT.